This entry describes one TCR beta chain. As yet, its antigen is unknown. The PCR contained 60 Vbeta and 13 Jbeta primers. Sequencing used immunoSEQ multiplex PCR; TCRdb keeps in-frame clones, though not all of them. This table lists 150,000 or so clones. The data stem from a study of cytomegalovirus exposure and HLA in healthy donors. General study results and limits: Later work found most CMV-associated TCR beta chains apparently HLA-restricted. Fewer N-insertions (relative to the roughly 720-donor mean) were reportedly seen in an Asian-associated ancestry cluster in a later analysis. CMV antigen specificity was confirmed in vitro for a few CMV-associated chains.

The CDR3 consists of 16 residues. The V and J ends lost 2 bases and 5 bases, in that order; junction bases with no gene match: 8. Germline lookup yields CDR1 SGHRS and CDR2 YFSETQ. The chain uses TRBV5-1 and TRBJ2-5; 11 bases line up with TRBD2. This TCR came from a young man in good health and CMV-seronegative. Sequences were obtained from PBMCs. CDR3 bases: TGCGCCAGCAGCTTCGGTTTAGCGGGAGGGGTGGAGACCCAGTACTTC. Amino acids: CASSFGLAGGVETQYF.